This T cell receptor beta chain was recovered during a study of post-analysis software for immune sequencing data. The study, taken as a whole, reports: F measure clustering grouped samples strongly by preparation batch. The five TRBV segments detected at higher frequency in patients than in controls included TRBV5-6, TRBV5-1 and TRBV20-1.

Germline CDR1 is SNHLY and CDR2 is FYNNEI. The CDR3 is 15 amino acids. With 0 bases removed from V and 3 bases from J, the gap between germline ends came to 9 bases. The TCR beta cDNA libraries contained unique molecular identifiers. TCRdb reanalysed the PCR reads using MiXCR and keeps one entry per CDR3 protein. The data show 800,000 to 950,000 distinct CDR3 sequences, approximately 53% seen once. This clonotype has a handful of counts. Its antigen is not identified. Material for sequencing was blood. The V and J genes are TRBV2 and TRBJ2-1; no reliable D call. This sequence was found in a girl aged 10 to 17 with multiple sclerosis. The CDR3 is CASSEALPVYNEQFF. CDR3 DNA sequence: TGTGCCAGCAGTGAAGCCCTCCCGGTCTACAATGAGCAGTTCTTC.